A selection of T cell receptor beta chains follows, all from one sample in a study of OX40 agonist ivuxolimab in advanced cancers. The repertoire was sequenced with immunoSEQ multiplex PCR; TCRdb's copy has only in-frame clones and lacks some. The sample includes tens of thousands of clones, around nine tenths of them seen just once. The sequencing used CD4+ or CD8+ T cells sorted from blood, collected in a trial of the OX40 agonist ivuxolimab. Receptors originate from an adult with an advanced solid tumor such as melanoma, head and neck, liver or kidney cancer. Both conserved end residues are part of each CDR3. A D gene is named only where the DNA matches it firmly. Size is omitted from some rows. Given values are once, few, many or a class for expanded clones.

v_gene	abundance	d_gene	j_gene	CDR3aa	CDR3nt
TRBV19	once	.	TRBJ2-1	CASSIADTSYNEQFF	TGTGCCAGTAGTATAGCGGATACATCCTACAATGAGCAGTTCTTC
TRBV12-2	.	.	TRBJ1-6	CASRFLRSSYNSPLHF	TGTGCAAGTCGCTTTTTAAGGAGCTCCTATAATTCACCCCTCCACTTT
TRBV29-1	.	TRBD1	TRBJ2-2	CSVVGQGANGELFF	TGCAGCGTTGTAGGCCAGGGGGCAAACGGGGAGCTGTTTTTT
TRBV11-2	.	.	TRBJ2-7	CASSLKTFPYEQYF	TGTGCCAGCAGCTTAAAGACGTTCCCCTACGAGCAGTACTTC
TRBV4-3	once	.	TRBJ2-5	CASSQGSHETQYF	TGCGCCAGCAGCCAAGGTTCGCATGAGACCCAGTACTTC
TRBV19	.	.	TRBJ2-7	CASSSPGEQYF	TGTGCCAGTTCTAGCCCCGGGGAGCAGTACTTC
TRBV19	.	.	TRBJ2-5	CASSHLGQMGETQYF	TGTGCCAGTAGCCACCTTGGGCAAATGGGGGAGACCCAGTACTTC
TRBV2	.	.	TRBJ2-7	CASSALVLTQYEQYF	TGTGCCAGCAGTGCACTAGTGCTAACCCAATACGAGCAGTACTTC
TRBV19	.	TRBD2	TRBJ2-1	CASSLSSGVSSYNEQFF	TGTGCCAGTAGTTTATCTAGCGGGGTGAGCTCCTACAATGAGCAGTTCTTC
TRBV16	once	.	TRBJ2-7	CASSQSGYRSYEQYF	TGTGCCAGCAGCCAATCGGGATACCGCTCCTACGAGCAGTACTTC
TRBV7-6	.	TRBD1	TRBJ2-3	CASSSGQGAADTQYF	TGTGCCAGCAGTTCGGGACAGGGGGCGGCAGATACGCAGTATTTT
TRBV5-5	.	.	TRBJ1-5	CASSFWEGQPQHF	TGTGCCAGCAGCTTCTGGGAGGGCCAGCCCCAGCATTTT
TRBV5-6	.	.	TRBJ2-7	CASSLGGDTYEQYF	TGTGCCAGCAGCTTAGGAGGGGATACCTACGAGCAGTACTTC
TRBV29-1	once	TRBD1	TRBJ2-2	CSVERWDRPTGELFF	TGCAGCGTTGAAAGGTGGGACAGACCGACCGGGGAGCTGTTTTTT
TRBV29-1	.	.	TRBJ2-2	CSVPLKGGELFF	TGCAGCGTGCCCTTGAAGGGCGGGGAGCTGTTTTTT
TRBV19	.	.	TRBJ1-5	CASSIPEQGYRSNQPQHF	TGTGCCAGTAGTATCCCGGAGCAGGGGTATAGGAGCAATCAGCCCCAGCATTTT
TRBV19	.	TRBD1	TRBJ1-1	CASSIAGTGATEAFF	TGTGCCAGTAGTATTGCCGGGACAGGGGCCACTGAAGCTTTCTTT
TRBV4-3	.	TRBD2	TRBJ2-7	CASSQEAVAGGFFFGEQYF	TGCGCCAGCAGCCAAGAAGCGGTAGCGGGGGGATTTTTTTTCGGCGAGCAGTACTTC
TRBV5-6	.	.	TRBJ2-7	CASSLRQSYEQYF	TGTGCCAGCAGCTTAAGACAGTCTTACGAGCAGTACTTC
TRBV7-6	.	TRBD1	TRBJ2-3	CASSLAPGQGRDTQYF	TGTGCCAGCAGCTTAGCGCCAGGACAGGGGAGAGATACGCAGTATTTT